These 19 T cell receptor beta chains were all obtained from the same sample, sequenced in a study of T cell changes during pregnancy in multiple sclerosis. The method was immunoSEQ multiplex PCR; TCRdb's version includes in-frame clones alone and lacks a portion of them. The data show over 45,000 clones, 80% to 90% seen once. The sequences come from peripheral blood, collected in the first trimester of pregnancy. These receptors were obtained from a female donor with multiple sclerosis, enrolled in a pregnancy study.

The DNA for the CDR3 is TGTGCCAGCAGCCGGGGGGATGGGTCTGTCTATGGCTACACCTTC. Residues: CASSRGDGSVYGYTF. The gene calls are TRBV7-9 and TRBJ1-2, with a tentative D call TRBD1 (5 bases). Germline V CDR1 and CDR2: SEHNR, FQNEAQ (reference sequence). Trimming pared 5 bases from V and 4 bases from J, leaving 17 bases between. The CDR3 covers 15 residues.

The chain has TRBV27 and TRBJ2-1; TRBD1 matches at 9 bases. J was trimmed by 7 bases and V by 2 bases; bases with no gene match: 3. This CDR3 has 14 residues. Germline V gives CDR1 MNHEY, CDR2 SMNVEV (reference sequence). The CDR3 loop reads CASSLGTGWNEQFF. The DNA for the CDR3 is TGTGCCAGCAGTTTAGGGACAGGGTGGAATGAGCAGTTCTTC.

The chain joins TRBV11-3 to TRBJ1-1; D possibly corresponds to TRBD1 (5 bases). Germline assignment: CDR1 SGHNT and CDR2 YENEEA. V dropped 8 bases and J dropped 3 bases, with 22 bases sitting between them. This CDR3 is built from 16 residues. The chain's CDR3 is CASPLGAPLGDTEAFF. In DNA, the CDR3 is TGTGCCAGCCCTTTAGGGGCCCCCCTTGGGGACACTGAAGCTTTCTTT.

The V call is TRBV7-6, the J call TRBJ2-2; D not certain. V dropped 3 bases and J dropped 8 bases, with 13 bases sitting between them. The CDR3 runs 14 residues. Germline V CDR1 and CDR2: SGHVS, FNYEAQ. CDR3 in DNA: TGTGCCAGCAGCTTTGTCGAGGTGTCGGGGGAGCTGTTTTTT. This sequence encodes CASSFVEVSGELFF.

The chain's CDR3 is CASSSQGYEQFF. CDR3 coding DNA: TGTGCCAGCAGTTCGCAGGGCTATGAGCAGTTCTTC. The rearrangement uses TRBV7-2 and TRBJ2-1; tentative D call: TRBD1 (5 bases). The CDR3 is 12 amino acids. Trimming left V 6 bases short and J 8 bases short, with 11 bases between. CDR1 and CDR2 from the germline V gene are SGHTA and FQGNSA. The whole variable domain, remainder taken from reference TRBV7-2 and TRBJ2-1, is GAGVSQSPSNKVTEKGKDVELRCDPISGHTALYWYRQSLGQGLEFLIYFQGNSAPDKSGLPSDRFSAERTGGSVSTLTIQRTQQEDSAVYLCASSSQGYEQFFGPGTRLTVL.

Here the CDR3 DNA reads TGTGCCAGCAGCTTGCCTGACACCGGGGAGCTGTTTTTT. Protein: CASSLPDTGELFF. This rearrangement joins TRBV5-5 to TRBJ2-2; D unclear. Trimming left V 1 base short and J 3 bases short, with 4 bases between. Germline V gives CDR1 SGHKS, CDR2 YYEKEE (reference sequence). CDR3 length equals 13 residues.

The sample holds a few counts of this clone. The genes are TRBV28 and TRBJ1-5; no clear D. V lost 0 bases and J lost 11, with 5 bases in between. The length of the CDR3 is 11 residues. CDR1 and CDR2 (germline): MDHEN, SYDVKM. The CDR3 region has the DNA TGTGCCAGCAGTTTATGGGCAGCCCAGCATTTT. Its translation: CASSLWAAQHF. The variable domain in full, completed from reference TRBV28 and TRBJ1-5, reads DVKVTQSSRYLVKRTGEKVFLECVQDMDHENMFWYRQDPGLGLRLIYFSYDVKMKEKGDIPEGYSVSREKKERFSLILESASTNQTSMYLCASSLWAAQHFGDGTRLSIL.

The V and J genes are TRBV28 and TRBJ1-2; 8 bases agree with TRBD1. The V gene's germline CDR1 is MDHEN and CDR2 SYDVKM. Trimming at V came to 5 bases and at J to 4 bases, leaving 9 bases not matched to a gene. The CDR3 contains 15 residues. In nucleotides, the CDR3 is TGTGCCAGCAGTCCCCCCACCGGGACAGGCTATGGCTACACCTTC. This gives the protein CASSPPTGTGYGYTF.

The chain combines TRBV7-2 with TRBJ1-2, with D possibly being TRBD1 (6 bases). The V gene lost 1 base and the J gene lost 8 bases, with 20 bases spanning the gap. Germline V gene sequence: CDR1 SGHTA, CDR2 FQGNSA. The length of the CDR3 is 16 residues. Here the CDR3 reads CASSLESSGTRRGYTF. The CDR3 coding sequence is TGTGCCAGCAGCTTAGAAAGTTCCGGGACACGAAGGGGCTACACCTTC.

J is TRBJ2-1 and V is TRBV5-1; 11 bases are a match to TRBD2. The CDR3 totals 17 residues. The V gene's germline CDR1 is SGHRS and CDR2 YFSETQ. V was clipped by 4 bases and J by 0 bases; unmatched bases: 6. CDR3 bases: TGCGCCAGCAGCCAAGCTAGCGGGGGGCTCTCCTACAATGAGCAGTTCTTC. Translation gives CASSQASGGLSYNEQFF.

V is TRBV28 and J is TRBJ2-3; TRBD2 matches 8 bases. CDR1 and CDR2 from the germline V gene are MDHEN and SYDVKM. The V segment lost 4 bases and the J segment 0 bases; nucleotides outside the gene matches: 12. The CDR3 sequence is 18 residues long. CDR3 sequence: CASSSLGGAGTSTDTQYF. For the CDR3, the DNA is TGTGCCAGCAGTTCCCTCGGGGGGGCGGGGACTAGCACAGATACGCAGTATTTT.

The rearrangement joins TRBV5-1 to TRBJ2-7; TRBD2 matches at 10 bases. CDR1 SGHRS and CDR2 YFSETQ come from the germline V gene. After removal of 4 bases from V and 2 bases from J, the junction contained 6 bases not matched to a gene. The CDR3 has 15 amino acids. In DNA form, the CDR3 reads TGCGCCAGCAGCCCTTTAGCGGGGGGTGCCTACGAGCAGTACTTC. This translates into CASSPLAGGAYEQYF.

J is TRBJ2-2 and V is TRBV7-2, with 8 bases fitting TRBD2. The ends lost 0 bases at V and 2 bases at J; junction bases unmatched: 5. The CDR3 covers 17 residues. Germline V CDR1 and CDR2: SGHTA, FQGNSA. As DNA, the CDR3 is TGTGCCAGCAGCTTAGCTGGACTAGCCGTAAACACCGGGGAGCTGTTTTTT. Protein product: CASSLAGLAVNTGELFF.

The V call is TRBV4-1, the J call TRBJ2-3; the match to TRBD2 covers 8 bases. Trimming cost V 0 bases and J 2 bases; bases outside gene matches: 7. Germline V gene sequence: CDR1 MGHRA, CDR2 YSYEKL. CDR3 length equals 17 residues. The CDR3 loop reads CASSQDRSSGLTDTQYF. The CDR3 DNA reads TGCGCCAGCAGCCAAGATCGGTCTAGCGGGCTCACAGATACGCAGTATTTT.

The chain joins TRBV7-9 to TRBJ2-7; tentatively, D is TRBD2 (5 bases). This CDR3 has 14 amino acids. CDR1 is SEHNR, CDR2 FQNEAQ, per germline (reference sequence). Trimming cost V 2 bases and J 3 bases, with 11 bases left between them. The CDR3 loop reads CASSLRGNDYEQYF. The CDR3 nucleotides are TGTGCCAGCAGCTTAAGAGGGAACGACTACGAGCAGTACTTC.

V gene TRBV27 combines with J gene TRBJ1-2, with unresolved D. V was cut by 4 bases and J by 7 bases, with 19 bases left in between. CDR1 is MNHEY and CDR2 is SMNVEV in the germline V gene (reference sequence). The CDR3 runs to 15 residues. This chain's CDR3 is CASSYTGGLEGGYTF. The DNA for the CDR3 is TGTGCCAGCAGTTATACGGGTGGCCTTGAGGGTGGCTACACCTTC.

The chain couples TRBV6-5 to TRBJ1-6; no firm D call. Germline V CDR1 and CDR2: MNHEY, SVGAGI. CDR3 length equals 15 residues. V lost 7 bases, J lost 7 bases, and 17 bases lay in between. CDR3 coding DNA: TGTGCCAGCAAGCCTATGGGCGGGAAAAATTCACCCCTCCACTTT. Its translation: CASKPMGGKNSPLHF.

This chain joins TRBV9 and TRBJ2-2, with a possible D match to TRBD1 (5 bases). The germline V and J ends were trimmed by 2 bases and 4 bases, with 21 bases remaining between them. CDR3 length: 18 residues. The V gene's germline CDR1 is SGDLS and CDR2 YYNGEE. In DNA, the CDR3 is TGTGCCAGCAGCGTGAGGCAGGGCCGGGTTGAGAGCACCGGGGAGCTGTTTTTT. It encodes CASSVRQGRVESTGELFF.

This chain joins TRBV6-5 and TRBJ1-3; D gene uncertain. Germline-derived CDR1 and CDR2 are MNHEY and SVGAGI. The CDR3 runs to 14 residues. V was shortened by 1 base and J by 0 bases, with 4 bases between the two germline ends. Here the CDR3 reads CASSYFRSGNTIYF. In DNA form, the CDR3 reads TGTGCCAGCAGTTACTTCCGCTCTGGAAACACCATATATTTT.